This T cell receptor (beta chain) was obtained from a study of cytomegalovirus exposure and HLA in healthy donors. Study-level results: In the 120 validation repertoires, approximately 94% of cluster scores exceeded 0, per a later analysis. The study recorded 164 TCR beta chains that were cytomegalovirus-associated.

This clone was seen just once. Its antigen is unidentified. The data were produced by immunoSEQ multiplex PCR, yet TCRdb's version contains in-frame clones alone and is incomplete. The sample has about 150,000 clones; just over 85% are singletons. CDR3 length: 13 amino acids. Trimming removed 0 bases at V and 8 bases at J, with 9 bases between. From germline, CDR1 is SGDLS and CDR2 YYNGEE. This TCR was sampled from a human donor in good health. Material for sequencing was PBMCs. V usage is TRBV9 and J usage is TRBJ2-1; no definite D call. The CDR3 DNA sequence: TGTGCCAGCAGCGTAGGCGGCGGAGATGAGCAGTTCTTC. Amino acid sequence: CASSVGGGDEQFF.